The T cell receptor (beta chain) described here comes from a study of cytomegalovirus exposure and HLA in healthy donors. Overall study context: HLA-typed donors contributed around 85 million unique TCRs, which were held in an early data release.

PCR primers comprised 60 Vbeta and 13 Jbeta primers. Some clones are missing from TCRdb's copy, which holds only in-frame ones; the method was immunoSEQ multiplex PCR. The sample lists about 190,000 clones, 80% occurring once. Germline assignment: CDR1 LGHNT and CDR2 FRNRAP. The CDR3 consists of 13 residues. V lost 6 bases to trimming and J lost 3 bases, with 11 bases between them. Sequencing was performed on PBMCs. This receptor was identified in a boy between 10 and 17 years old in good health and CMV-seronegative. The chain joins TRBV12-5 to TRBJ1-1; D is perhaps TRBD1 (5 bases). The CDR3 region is CASGSRADTEAFF. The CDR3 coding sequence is TGTGCTAGTGGGAGCAGGGCGGACACTGAAGCTTTCTTT.